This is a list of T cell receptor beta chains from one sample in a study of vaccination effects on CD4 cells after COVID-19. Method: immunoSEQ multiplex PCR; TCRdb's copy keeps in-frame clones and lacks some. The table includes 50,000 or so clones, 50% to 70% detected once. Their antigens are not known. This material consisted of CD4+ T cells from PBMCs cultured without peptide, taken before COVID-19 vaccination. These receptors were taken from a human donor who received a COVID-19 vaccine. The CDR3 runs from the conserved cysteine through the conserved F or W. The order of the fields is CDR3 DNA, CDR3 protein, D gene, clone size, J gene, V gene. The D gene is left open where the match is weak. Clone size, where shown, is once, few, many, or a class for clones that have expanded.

CDR3 DNA: TGTGCCGCCCAACGGGGGAACTCCTACGAGCAGTACTTC
CDR3 protein: CAAQRGNSYEQYF
D gene: .
clone size: .
J gene: TRBJ2-7
V gene: TRBV25-1

CDR3 DNA: TGTGCCAGCAGTCCTCCCGGGACAGCTGGGCTCTCTGGGGCCAACGTCCTGACTTTC
CDR3 protein: CASSPPGTAGLSGANVLTF
D gene: TRBD1
clone size: .
J gene: TRBJ2-6
V gene: TRBV27

CDR3 DNA: TGTGCCAGCAGTGGGCAGGATAGCAATCAGCCCCAGCATTTT
CDR3 protein: CASSGQDSNQPQHF
D gene: .
clone size: .
J gene: TRBJ1-5
V gene: TRBV2

CDR3 DNA: TGTGCCAGCAGTGTGGAAAGTAATGCGCTAGCGGGAGGCGTTGAGCAGTTCTTC
CDR3 protein: CASSVESNALAGGVEQFF
D gene: TRBD2
clone size: .
J gene: TRBJ2-1
V gene: TRBV2

CDR3 DNA: TGTGCCAGCAGCTTGGGGCAGGGGCGACAAGAGACCCAGTACTTC
CDR3 protein: CASSLGQGRQETQYF
D gene: .
clone size: once
J gene: TRBJ2-5
V gene: TRBV5-4

CDR3 DNA: TGTGCCAGCAGTTTACGCGGCGGGCTCCAGCGGGTACCCTACGAGCAGTACTTC
CDR3 protein: CASSLRGGLQRVPYEQYF
D gene: .
clone size: .
J gene: TRBJ2-7
V gene: TRBV27

CDR3 DNA: TGTGCCAGTAGACAGCTAGATAATTCACCCCTCCACTTT
CDR3 protein: CASRQLDNSPLHF
D gene: .
clone size: .
J gene: TRBJ1-6
V gene: TRBV19

CDR3 DNA: TGTGCCAGCAGCCAAGAGATGCTACTACCCGGAAAGTACAATGAGCAGTTCTTC
CDR3 protein: CASSQEMLLPGKYNEQFF
D gene: .
clone size: few
J gene: TRBJ2-1
V gene: TRBV3-1/TRBV3-2

CDR3 DNA: TGTGCCAGCAGCCGCAGGGGGGGCACCGGGGAGCTGTTTTTT
CDR3 protein: CASSRRGGTGELFF
D gene: .
clone size: few
J gene: TRBJ2-2
V gene: TRBV7-6

CDR3 DNA: TGTGCCAGCAGCTGGAGGACTAGCGGGATCTCAAGGACAGATACGCAGTATTTT
CDR3 protein: CASSWRTSGISRTDTQYF
D gene: TRBD2
clone size: .
J gene: TRBJ2-3
V gene: TRBV5-6

CDR3 DNA: TGTGCCAGCTCACCAACTCTAGCGGGAGGTAAATCTGACGAGCAGTACTTC
CDR3 protein: CASSPTLAGGKSDEQYF
D gene: TRBD2
clone size: .
J gene: TRBJ2-7
V gene: TRBV18

CDR3 DNA: TGTGCCAGCCATCAAAAGAGTACCCAAGAGACCCAGTACTTC
CDR3 protein: CASHQKSTQETQYF
D gene: .
clone size: .
J gene: TRBJ2-5
V gene: TRBV21-1

CDR3 DNA: TGTGCCATCCATCCGAGGGGTCTTAGCTCTGGGGCCAACGTCCTGACTTTC
CDR3 protein: CAIHPRGLSSGANVLTF
D gene: .
clone size: .
J gene: TRBJ2-6
V gene: TRBV10-3

CDR3 DNA: TGCGCCAGCAGGCTTAACCTCGGACAGGGTAACTATGGCTACACCTTC
CDR3 protein: CASRLNLGQGNYGYTF
D gene: TRBD1
clone size: .
J gene: TRBJ1-2
V gene: TRBV5-1

CDR3 DNA: TGTGCCAGCAGCCAACAAAGCAATCAGCCCCAGCATTTT
CDR3 protein: CASSQQSNQPQHF
D gene: .
clone size: few
J gene: TRBJ1-5
V gene: TRBV3-1/TRBV3-2

CDR3 DNA: TGTGCCAGCAGCTTCCCCACAGGGTCCACCGGGGAGCTGTTTTTT
CDR3 protein: CASSFPTGSTGELFF
D gene: .
clone size: .
J gene: TRBJ2-2
V gene: TRBV3-1/TRBV3-2

CDR3 DNA: TGTGCCAGCAGCCATAACTCAGGCGAGCAGTACTTC
CDR3 protein: CASSHNSGEQYF
D gene: .
clone size: few
J gene: TRBJ2-7
V gene: TRBV3-1/TRBV3-2

CDR3 DNA: TGTGCCACCAGCAGGGGAGGACTAGCGGGGGACGAGCAGTACTTC
CDR3 protein: CATSRGGLAGDEQYF
D gene: TRBD2
clone size: .
J gene: TRBJ2-7
V gene: TRBV15